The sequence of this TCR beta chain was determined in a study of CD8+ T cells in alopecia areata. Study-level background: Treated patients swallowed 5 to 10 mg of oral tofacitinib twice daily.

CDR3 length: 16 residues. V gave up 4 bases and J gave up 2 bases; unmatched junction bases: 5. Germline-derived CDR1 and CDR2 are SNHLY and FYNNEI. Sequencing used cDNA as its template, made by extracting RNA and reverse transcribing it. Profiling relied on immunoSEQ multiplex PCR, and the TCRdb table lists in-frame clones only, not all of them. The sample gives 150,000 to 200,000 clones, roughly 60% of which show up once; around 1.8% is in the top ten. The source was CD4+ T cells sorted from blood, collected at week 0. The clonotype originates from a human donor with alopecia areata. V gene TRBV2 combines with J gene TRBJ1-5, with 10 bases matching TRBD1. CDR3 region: CASSAWTGGGNQPQHF. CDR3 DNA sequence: TGTGCCAGCAGTGCCTGGACAGGGGGAGGCAATCAGCCCCAGCATTTT.